The 19 T cell receptor beta chains reported below all come from one sample, sequenced in a study of T cell responses to AZD1222 COVID-19 vaccine. The method was immunoSEQ multiplex PCR; TCRdb's version includes in-frame clones alone and lacks a portion of them. The sample carries some 130,000 clones, about 90% recorded once. Sample: peripheral blood, taken 28 days after the second AZD1222 dose. The receptors were sampled from an adult who received the AZD1222 COVID-19 vaccine.

The gene calls are TRBV7-8 and TRBJ2-1; 14 bases fit TRBD2. This CDR3 contains 17 residues. Germline CDR1 SGHVS, CDR2 FQNEAQ. Losses at the gene ends were 5 bases for V and 6 bases for J; bases not matched to a gene: 9. The CDR3 spells CASSTRLAGGPTNEQFF. The CDR3 region has the DNA TGTGCCAGCAGCACACGACTAGCGGGAGGGCCCACCAATGAGCAGTTCTTC.

The chain links TRBV18 to TRBJ1-1; D is perhaps TRBD1 (5 bases). CDR3 size: 16 residues. The V gene's germline CDR1 is KGHSH and CDR2 LQKENI. The V end lost 3 bases, the J end lost 0 bases, and 14 bases lay between the germline ends. In DNA form, the CDR3 reads TGTGCCAGCTCACCGTGGGGTGAGGACATGAACACTGAAGCTTTCTTT. Its translation is CASSPWGEDMNTEAFF.

V is TRBV3-1 (or the pseudogene TRBV3-2) and J is TRBJ2-7; D is uncertain. CDR3 size: 11 residues. V lost 6 bases to trimming and J lost 5 bases, with 8 bases between them. Per germline, CDR1 LGHDT and CDR2 YNNKEL (reference sequence). The CDR3: CASRGPHEQYF. The CDR3 DNA reads as TGTGCCAGCAGAGGGCCCCACGAGCAGTACTTC.

The chain uses TRBV2 and TRBJ1-5, with a possible D match to TRBD1 (5 bases). Trimming left V 3 bases short and J 0 bases short, with 15 bases between. CDR3 length equals 17 residues. CDR1 SNHLY and CDR2 FYNNEI come from the germline V gene. The CDR3, as DNA: TGTGCCAGCAGTGAGGTCGGGACGGTCCATAGCAATCAGCCCCAGCATTTT. Translating it yields CASSEVGTVHSNQPQHF.

The chain recombines TRBV27 with TRBJ1-2; no definite D call. This CDR3 has 14 amino acids. CDR1 and CDR2 from the germline V gene are MNHEY and SMNVEV (reference sequence). V gave up 0 bases and J gave up 7 bases, with 12 bases separating them. CDR3 DNA sequence: TGTGCCAGCAGTTTATCTGTAGGGATAAGTGGCTACACCTTC. Encoded protein: CASSLSVGISGYTF.

The genes are TRBV3-1 (or the pseudogene TRBV3-2) and TRBJ1-2; D gene ambiguous. The germline CDR1 and CDR2 sequences are LGHDT and YNNKEL (reference sequence). V lost 0 bases and J 4 bases, leaving 15 bases between the germline ends. This CDR3 is built from 16 residues. The CDR3 loop reads CASSQETNIGRYGYTF. The CDR3 DNA reads as TGTGCCAGCAGCCAAGAGACCAACATCGGGCGCTATGGCTACACCTTC.

Concerning this clone: Additional DNA sequences in this sample encode the identical CDR3. The CDR3, as DNA: TGTGCCAGCTCACCACGGCAGGGGAGTAATTCACCCCTCCACTTT. This sequence encodes CASSPRQGSNSPLHF. This chain uses TRBV18 with TRBJ1-6; possible D gene TRBD1, 6 bases. This CDR3 is built from 15 residues. The V gene's germline CDR1 is KGHSH and CDR2 LQKENI. Between the trimmed V and J ends, which lost 1 base and 6 bases, there was a span of 10 bases.

The J gene is TRBJ2-2, the V gene TRBV9; TRBD1 agrees at 7 bases. The germline V gene encodes CDR1 SGDLS and CDR2 YYNGEE. Trimming at V came to 4 bases and at J to 0 bases, leaving 6 bases not matched to a gene. The CDR3 has 16 amino acids. The CDR3 spells CASSLTGAPNTGELFF. DNA of the CDR3: TGTGCCAGCAGCCTAACAGGGGCGCCGAACACCGGGGAGCTGTTTTTT. The whole variable domain, remainder taken from reference TRBV9 and TRBJ2-2, is DSGVTQTPKHLITATGQRVTLRCSPRSGDLSVYWYQQSLDQGLQFLIQYYNGEERAKGNILERFSAQQFPDLHSELNLSSLELGDSALYFCASSLTGAPNTGELFFGEGSRLTVL.

This clone was detected once. The chain employs TRBV5-5 and TRBJ1-2, with unresolved D. Germline V gene lookup returns CDR1 SGHKS and CDR2 YYEKEE (reference sequence). V lost 0 bases to trimming and J lost 4 bases, with 10 bases between them. This CDR3 is built from 14 residues. DNA of the CDR3: TGTGCCAGCAGCTTGGACCCCGGAGCCTATGGCTACACCTTC. Translated, it gives CASSLDPGAYGYTF.

This clone appeared once. The chain uses TRBV4-1 and TRBJ1-2; D gene ambiguous. This CDR3 has 12 residues. Trimming removed 5 bases from V and 1 base from J, with 5 bases in between. Germline assignment: CDR1 MGHRA and CDR2 YSYEKL. The CDR3 spells CASSGRNYGYTF. The DNA for the CDR3 is TGCGCCAGCAGCGGCCGTAACTATGGCTACACCTTC.

The V and J genes are TRBV6-5 and TRBJ1-2; D remains ambiguous. V was shortened by 6 bases and J by 1 base, with 12 bases between the two germline ends. This CDR3 comprises 14 residues. Per germline, CDR1 MNHEY and CDR2 SVGAGI. This chain's CDR3 is CASSPFTSNYGYTF. CDR3 nucleotides: TGTGCCAGCAGCCCATTTACGAGTAACTATGGCTACACCTTC.

A single count supports this clone. The V call is TRBV28, the J call TRBJ1-5, with unresolved D. V was cut by 5 bases and J by 5 bases, with 13 bases left in between. The CDR3 consists of 14 residues. In germline, CDR1 is MDHEN, CDR2 SYDVKM. The CDR3 spells CASSPTVSHQPQHF. Written as DNA, the CDR3 is TGTGCCAGCAGTCCAACAGTTTCGCATCAGCCCCAGCATTTT.

V usage is TRBV14 and J usage is TRBJ1-3, with D possibly being TRBD1 (5 bases). Germline CDR1 is SGHDN and CDR2 is FVKESK. The CDR3 is 14 amino acids. Trimming removed 1 base from V and 5 bases from J, with 9 bases in between. CDR3: CASSQAGARNTIYF. CDR3 nucleotides: TGTGCCAGCAGCCAAGCTGGGGCGAGAAACACCATATATTTT. Filled out from reference TRBV14 and TRBJ1-3, the complete variable domain reads EAGVTQFPSHSVIEKGQTVTLRCDPISGHDNLYWYRRVMGKEIKFLLHFVKESKQDESGMPNNRFLAERTGGTYSTLKVQPAELEDSGVYFCASSQAGARNTIYFGEGSWLTVV.

The CDR3 nucleotides read TGCAGTGCTAGTAGAGGCGGGGGTGGAGCATACAGGGTCGGTGAAAAACTGTTTTTT. It encodes CSASRGGGGAYRVGEKLFF. This rearrangement joins TRBV20-1 to TRBJ1-4; D possibly corresponds to TRBD1 (6 bases). CDR3 length: 19 amino acids. Germline V lookup: CDR1 DFQATT, CDR2 SNEGSKA (reference sequence). Trimming took 3 bases from V and 7 from J, leaving 30 bases between them.

The chain combines TRBV18 with TRBJ1-1; D is possibly TRBD1 (6 bases). The V gene lost 0 bases and the J gene lost 5 bases, with 13 bases spanning the gap. The length of the CDR3 is 15 residues. Germline lookup yields CDR1 KGHSH and CDR2 LQKENI. CDR3: CASSPPNQGWTEAFF. For the CDR3, the DNA is TGTGCCAGCTCACCACCGAATCAGGGGTGGACTGAAGCTTTCTTT. Drawing the rest from reference TRBV18 and TRBJ1-1, the complete variable domain is NAGVMQNPRHLVRRRGQEARLRCSPMKGHSHVYWYRQLPEEGLKFMVYLQKENIIDESGMPKERFSAEFPKEGPSILRIQQVVRGDSAAYFCASSPPNQGWTEAFFGQGTRLTVV.

The chain combines TRBV5-4 with TRBJ2-3; TRBD2 matches at 12 bases. This CDR3 has 17 residues. Germline V CDR1 and CDR2: SGHNT, YYREEE (reference sequence). V dropped 3 bases and J dropped 0; count of bases not matched to a gene: 5. CDR3 loop: CASSSGLAGTSTDTQYF. As DNA, the CDR3 is TGTGCCAGCAGCTCTGGACTAGCGGGGACCAGCACAGATACGCAGTATTTT.

This sequence joins TRBV7-3 and TRBJ1-1; TRBD1 matches 8 bases. The J segment lost 2 bases and the V segment lost 4 bases, leaving 3 bases of the junction unmatched. Germline CDR1 SGHTA, CDR2 FQGTGA. The CDR3 has 14 residues. The CDR3 DNA follows: TGTGCCAGCAGCTCGGACAGGGATAACACTGAAGCTTTCTTT. Translated, it gives CASSSDRDNTEAFF.

This chain links TRBV6-5 with TRBJ1-4; no firm D call. This CDR3 contains 15 residues. CDR1 is MNHEY, CDR2 SVGAGI, per germline. V was shortened by 5 bases and J by 0 bases, with 10 bases between the two germline ends. The CDR3 nucleotides read TGTGCCAGCAGTCCCTTGGGTGCAACTAATGAAAAACTGTTTTTT. The encoded protein is CASSPLGATNEKLFF.

This clone occurred once. This sample includes further DNA sequences coding for the same CDR3. V is TRBV21-1 and J is TRBJ2-7; the DNA was not compared with TRBD2, the D call given in the table. TRBV21-1 is flagged as a pseudogene. The CDR3 is made up of 19 amino acids. DNA of the CDR3: TGTGCCAGCAGCAAATTCGCCGGGCGGGGACCGAGTTCCTCCTACGAGCAGTACTTC. This encodes CASSKFAGRGPSSSYEQYF.